The 18 T cell receptor beta chains below come from one sample, sequenced in a study of T-cell memory formation after mild COVID-19. MiXCR was run by TCRdb on the 5' RACE reads, yielding one entry per CDR3 protein. The data contain approximately 400,000 distinct CDR3 sequences, around 24% of them singletons. Sequenced input: PBMCs or a T cell subset sorted from them (not recorded which). These receptors all stem from an adult woman who had mild COVID-19 (a few samples of this study predate the infection). Cell type and time point are not known.

CDR3 DNA: TGTGCCAGCAGCTTAGGCGTCGGGGGTAGCACAGATACGCAGTATTTT. Translated: CASSLGVGGSTDTQYF. The chain is built from TRBV11-1 and TRBJ2-3; perhaps TRBD2 as D (6 bases). The germline gives CDR1 SGHAT, CDR2 FQDESV (reference sequence). The CDR3 has 16 residues. The germline V and J ends were trimmed by 1 base and 0 bases, with 11 bases remaining between them. The full variable domain, in which reference TRBV11-1 and TRBJ2-3 provide the parts outside the CDR3, is EAEVAQSPRYKITEKSQAVAFWCDPISGHATLYWYRQILGQGPELLVQFQDESVVDDSQLPKDRFSAERLKGVDSTLKIQPAELGDSAMYLCASSLGVGGSTDTQYFGPGTRLTVL.

A few counts support this clonotype. The gene calls are TRBV12-3 or TRBV12-4 and TRBJ2-3, with 12 bases matching TRBD2. This CDR3 is 15 amino acids long. Germline trimming cut 7 bases from V and 7 bases from J; bases unmatched to any gene: 9. The CDR3 nucleotides are TGTGCCAGCACCAAAGAGACTAGCGGGAGTCATACGCAGTATTTT. Translating it yields CASTKETSGSHTQYF.

This clonotype has just a few counts. This rearrangement joins TRBV7-2 to TRBJ2-5; tentatively, D is TRBD2 (6 bases). The CDR3 length is 18 residues. Trimming stripped 5 bases from V and 3 bases from J, with 25 bases between. The germline gives CDR1 SGHTA, CDR2 FQGNSA. For the CDR3, the DNA is TGTGCCAGCAGCCGCAGCCCCCTCGATCTGGGGAGGAAAGAGACCCAGTACTTC. Residues: CASSRSPLDLGRKETQYF.

The CDR3 is CASSLGDRILYGYTF. As DNA, the CDR3 is TGTGCCAGCAGCTTAGGGGACAGGATCCTCTATGGCTACACCTTC. This sequence joins TRBV7-9 and TRBJ1-2; TRBD1 matches 8 bases. The CDR3 runs 15 residues. The V and J ends lost 1 base and 4 bases, in that order; junction bases with no gene match: 5. From germline, CDR1 is SEHNR and CDR2 FQNEAQ (reference sequence). Full variable domain (rest looked up from reference TRBV7-9 and TRBJ1-2): DTGVSQNPRHKITKRGQNVTFRCDPISEHNRLYWYRQTLGQGPEFLTYFQNEAQLEKSRLLSDRFSAERPKGSFSTLEIQRTEQGDSAMYLCASSLGDRILYGYTFGSGTRLTVV.

Concerning this clonotype itself: A junction end diverges from the germline sequence, so it may reflect a read error. This chain uses TRBV7-7 with TRBJ2-1; a weak D match, TRBD2 (5 bases). Germline CDR1 reads SSHAT; CDR2 reads FNYEAQ (reference sequence). The CDR3 covers 14 residues. The CDR3 spells CASSHPDPGSEQFF. The CDR3 DNA sequence: TGTGCTAGCAGCCATCCCGATCCTGGGAGTGAGCAGTTCTTC.

This clonotype was observed a handful of times. This chain uses TRBV9 with TRBJ2-5; D is undetermined. CDR1 and CDR2 from the germline V gene are SGDLS and YYNGEE. The V and J ends lost 0 bases and 1 base respectively, with 7 bases between them. This CDR3 has 14 amino acids. CDR3 sequence (DNA): TGTGCCAGCAGCGTAGGGCATACCCAAGAGACCCAGTACTTC. Encoded protein: CASSVGHTQETQYF. Complete variable domain (other parts from reference TRBV9 and TRBJ2-5): DSGVTQTPKHLITATGQRVTLRCSPRSGDLSVYWYQQSLDQGLQFLIQYYNGEERAKGNILERFSAQQFPDLHSELNLSSLELGDSALYFCASSVGHTQETQYFGPGTRLLVL.

Only a few counts were recorded for this clonotype. The chain is built from TRBV7-8 and TRBJ1-5, with unresolved D. There are 18 residues in the CDR3. V shed 0 bases and J shed 4 bases, with 19 bases lying between them. Germline CDR1 SGHVS, CDR2 FQNEAQ. The CDR3 reads CASSLAGGVSGLNQPQHF. CDR3 in DNA: TGTGCCAGCAGCTTAGCCGGCGGGGTGAGCGGTTTGAATCAGCCCCAGCATTTT.

This clonotype came up a few times. V gene TRBV5-1 combines with J gene TRBJ1-5, with D possibly TRBD1 on 5 matching bases. This CDR3 is built from 16 residues. Germline V CDR1 and CDR2: SGHRS, YFSETQ. Trimming took off 4 bases at V and 0 bases at J, with 14 bases between the two ends. In DNA form, the CDR3 reads TGCGCCAGCAGCCCCGGGGACGAACATAGCAATCAGCCCCAGCATTTT. The encoded protein is CASSPGDEHSNQPQHF.

The table lists this clonotype with a few counts. The chain combines TRBV14 with TRBJ2-1, with 7 nucleotides matching TRBD1. Per germline, CDR1 SGHDN and CDR2 FVKESK. J gave up 8 bases and V 3 bases, and 4 bases lay outside the gene matches. The CDR3 loop spans 13 amino acids. CDR3 DNA sequence: TGTGCCAGCAGCCAGTACAGGGGAGATGAGCAGTTCTTC. This encodes CASSQYRGDEQFF.

This clonotype has only a few counts. V and J are TRBV12-3 or TRBV12-4 and TRBJ1-1; D is ambiguous. The CDR3 sequence is 15 residues long. The ends were cut back, 1 base at V and 8 bases at J, with 17 bases in the middle. The CDR3 spells CASSLEEGLLLEAFF. As DNA, the CDR3 is TGTGCCAGCAGTTTAGAGGAGGGCCTCCTTCTAGAAGCTTTCTTT.

This clonotype was seen only a few times. This chain uses TRBV5-1 with TRBJ2-5; D is undetermined. The CDR3 length is 15 residues. Germline-derived CDR1 and CDR2 are SGHRS and YFSETQ. V lost 0 bases and J 3 bases, leaving 12 bases between the germline ends. DNA of the CDR3: TGCGCCAGCAGCTTGGCTCTGGCTTACGAAGAGACCCAGTACTTC. It yields the protein CASSLALAYEETQYF.

The chain couples TRBV7-2 to TRBJ1-2, with a weak D call TRBD1 (6 bases). V gave up 3 bases and J gave up 6 bases, with 17 bases separating them. Per germline, CDR1 SGHTA and CDR2 FQGNSA. The CDR3 is made up of 15 amino acids. As DNA, the CDR3 is TGTGCCAGCAGCTTCTTAAGGGGGGCTCCGGATGGCTACACCTTC. As protein: CASSFLRGAPDGYTF.

J is TRBJ2-1 and V is TRBV7-9; 9 bases agree with TRBD1. Trimming at V came to 2 bases and at J to 7 bases, leaving 18 bases not matched to a gene. The CDR3 covers 19 residues. Germline lookup yields CDR1 SEHNR and CDR2 FQNEAQ (reference sequence). CDR3 nucleotide sequence: TGTGCCAGCAGCTTAAGGGGGACAGGGAGGATGGAACCATCTAATGAGCAGTTCTTC. Translating gives CASSLRGTGRMEPSNEQFF.

On this clonotype: At one end, the junction sequence differs from germline, possibly due to a read error. The chain carries TRBV12-3 or TRBV12-4 and TRBJ2-5; D uncertain. The CDR3 contains 13 residues. CDR3 region: CASSSTVEETRYF. Written as DNA, the CDR3 is TGTGCCAGCAGTTCCACGGTTGAGGAGACCCGGTACTTC.

The V call is TRBV19, the J call TRBJ1-1; D may be TRBD1 (6 bases). Germline V CDR1 and CDR2: LNHDA, SQIVND (reference sequence). V was clipped by 4 bases and J by 11 bases, with 14 bases between them. The CDR3 consists of 12 residues. CDR3 protein: CASSKRQDRAFF. The CDR3 DNA follows: TGTGCCAGTAGTAAAAGACAGGATCGGGCTTTCTTT.

CDR3 bases: TGTGCCAGCAGTTACGGAAAGGACAGGCCAATCTATAGCAATCAGCCCCAGCATTTT. This codes for CASSYGKDRPIYSNQPQHF. The V and J genes are TRBV6-2 or TRBV6-3 and TRBJ1-5; 7 bases fit TRBD1. Germline CDR1 MNHEY, CDR2 SVGEGT. V shed 2 bases and J 0 bases; nucleotides not matched to a gene: 13. The CDR3 sequence is 19 residues long.

V usage is TRBV14 and J usage is TRBJ1-6; D gene unclear. This CDR3 spans 14 amino acids. CDR1 and CDR2 from the germline V gene are SGHDN and FVKESK. The V gene lost 4 bases and the J gene lost 10 bases, with 14 bases spanning the gap. CDR3 residues: CASSPIPGKSPLHF. The DNA for the CDR3 is TGTGCCAGCAGCCCTATTCCGGGGAAATCACCCCTCCACTTT.

In this sample, this clonotype turned up a few times. This chain uses TRBV11-2 with TRBJ1-1, with unresolved D. Between the trimmed V and J ends, which lost 2 bases and 8 bases, there was a span of 9 bases. Germline CDR1 reads SGHAT; CDR2 reads FQNNGV. There are 12 residues in the CDR3. The CDR3 coding sequence is TGTGCCAGCAGCTTACATCGGTTAGAAGCTTTCTTT. Its protein product is CASSLHRLEAFF. The variable domain in full, with the rest retrieved from reference TRBV11-2 and TRBJ1-1, is EAGVAQSPRYKIIEKRQSVAFWCNPISGHATLYWYQQILGQGPKLLIQFQNNGVVDDSQLPKDRFSAERLKGVDSTLKIQPAKLEDSAVYLCASSLHRLEAFFGQGTRLTVV.